Below, 9 T cell receptor beta chains from the same sample are listed, as sequenced in a study of cytotoxic CD8 clonotypes in ibrutinib-treated CLL. Sequencing was performed with immunoSEQ multiplex PCR; in TCRdb, only in-frame clones are kept and a portion is missing. The profile covers 330,000 or so clones, with 67% appearing a single time and roughly 6.7% taken by the ten largest. The sequenced sample was PBMCs, obtained after 36 months of ibrutinib treatment. The receptor set was obtained from a human donor with chronic lymphocytic leukemia.

J is TRBJ2-2 and V is TRBV15; TRBD1 aligns across 8 bases. The CDR3 totals 21 residues. V was pared by 3 bases and J by 1 base, with 19 bases of the junction left unmatched. Germline V gene data show CDR1 as LNHNV and CDR2 as YYDKDF (reference sequence). This CDR3 is CATSSSVGQGIAGWNTGELFF. CDR3 in DNA: TGTGCCACCAGCAGCTCGGTTGGACAGGGAATTGCAGGTTGGAACACCGGGGAGCTGTTTTTT.

The rearrangement joins TRBV15 to TRBJ2-7; 9 nucleotides agree with TRBD1. The germline V gene has CDR1 LNHNV and CDR2 YYDKDF (reference sequence). CDR3 length equals 15 residues. Unmatched junction bases numbered 5, after V lost 2 bases and J lost 3 bases. CDR3 nucleotide sequence: TGTGCCACCAGCAGATACTCGACAGGGGGCTACGAGCAGTACTTC. Its protein is CATSRYSTGGYEQYF.

The rearrangement links TRBV11-2 to TRBJ2-7; 9 positions agree with TRBD1. J gave up 6 bases and V 1 base, and 7 bases lay outside the gene matches. CDR3 length: 15 residues. Germline CDR1 reads SGHAT; CDR2 reads FQNNGV. The CDR3 DNA is TGTGCCAGCAGCTTAGGACACGGACAGGGGTTCGAGCAGTACTTC. Translating gives CASSLGHGQGFEQYF.

J is TRBJ2-7 and V is TRBV4-1; D is unclear. V was trimmed by 0 bases and J by 4 bases, leaving 10 bases between them. The length of the CDR3 is 14 residues. The germline V gene encodes CDR1 MGHRA and CDR2 YSYEKL. The CDR3 region has the DNA TGCGCCAGCAGCCAAGATCGTTCGAGGTACGAGCAGTACTTC. Translating it yields CASSQDRSRYEQYF.

About this clone itself: A much larger clone is a single base away; this may be a read error. The chain uses TRBV25-1 and TRBJ1-1; TRBD1 is a possible D gene (5 bases). Germline lookup yields CDR1 MGHDK and CDR2 SYGVNS. The V end lost 6 bases, the J end lost 0 bases, and 8 bases lay between the germline ends. This CDR3 spans 13 amino acids. The chain's CDR3 is CASRPGMNTEAFF. DNA for the CDR3: TGTGCCAGCAGGCCAGGGATGAACACTGAAGCTTTCTTT. The full variable domain, completed using reference TRBV25-1 and TRBJ1-1, is EADIYQTPRYLVIGTGKKITLECSQTMGHDKMYWYQQDPGMELHLIHYSYGVNSTEKGDLSSESTVSRIRTEHFPLTLESARPSHTSQYLCASRPGMNTEAFFGQGTRLTVV.

Of note for this clone: This same CDR3 is encoded by further DNA sequences in the sample. The V call is TRBV9, the J call TRBJ2-1, with a possible D match to TRBD2 (5 bases). CDR3 length equals 14 residues. Trimming left V 5 bases short and J 1 base short, with 10 bases between. CDR1 is SGDLS and CDR2 is YYNGEE in the germline V gene. The CDR3 sequence is CASSVGGSYNEQFF. The CDR3 coding sequence is TGTGCCAGCAGTGTCGGCGGGTCCTACAATGAGCAGTTCTTC.

The genes are TRBV10-3 and TRBJ2-1; D gene uncertain. The CDR3 is 13 residues long. Trimming pared 3 bases from V and 8 bases from J, leaving 11 bases between. CDR1 ENHRY and CDR2 SYGVKD come from the germline V gene. The CDR3 protein is CAISDGGRDEQFF. CDR3 sequence (DNA): TGTGCCATCAGTGACGGTGGTAGGGATGAGCAGTTCTTC.

This clone was counted a few times. This chain links TRBV4-1 with TRBJ1-2; D is unresolved. The CDR3 totals 16 residues. Germline lookup yields CDR1 MGHRA and CDR2 YSYEKL. V was pared by 1 base and J by 4 bases, with 16 bases between. The CDR3 DNA sequence: TGCGCCAGCAGCCAAGTTCCTCGGACTGGGTTCTATGGCTACACCTTC. As protein: CASSQVPRTGFYGYTF.

The chain employs TRBV9 and TRBJ1-2; D gene unclear. Germline V gives CDR1 SGDLS, CDR2 YYNGEE. This CDR3 region has 11 residues. V was trimmed by 3 bases and J by 5 bases, leaving 5 bases between them. CDR3 protein: CASSARYGYTF. The CDR3, as DNA: TGTGCCAGCAGCGCAAGATATGGCTACACCTTC.